Detailed here is one T cell receptor beta chain. As yet, its antigen is unknown. The data were taken from a study of T cells in localized non-small cell lung cancer. V shed 2 bases and J 7 bases; nucleotides not matched to a gene: 5. Germline values: CDR1 MNHEY, CDR2 SVGAGI. CDR3 size: 15 residues. Study-level points and caveats: Adjacent lung exhibited a median of about 50 among the 100 most abundant tumor clones. A raised T cell density in blood coincided with lengthier overall survival. Uninvolved adjacent lung showed the highest T cell clonality, exceeding tumor.

Assay used: immunoSEQ multiplex PCR; TCRdb lists only in-frame clones, some missing. In the table there are about 39,000 clones, around 79% of which are singletons. The source is a woman aged 35 to 69 with stage II squamous cell lung carcinoma. The sample here was PBMCs, taken before any cancer treatment. J is TRBJ1-6 and V is TRBV6-5, with 7 bases identical to TRBD1. CDR3 nucleotide sequence: TGTGCCAGCAGTTACCGGGACAGTCGCAATTCACCCCTCCACTTT. Translating it yields CASSYRDSRNSPLHF.